A selection of T cell receptor beta chains follows, all from one sample in a study of blood T cell repertoires in COVID-19. Clones were read by immunoSEQ multiplex PCR, and TCRdb kept only the in-frame ones, dropping some. The sample carries about 75,000 clones, approximately 74% recorded once. The sample taken for sequencing was peripheral blood. The receptors were sampled from a human donor with acute or convalescent COVID-19. The donor label of this sample is uncertain. Both conserved end residues are part of each CDR3. The order of the fields is D gene, J gene, V gene, CDR3 DNA, CDR3 protein. D genes are given only for firm matches.

TRBD1 TRBJ2-3 TRBV2 TGTGCCAGCAGGGGGGACAGCCCAACAGATACGCAGTATTTT CASRGDSPTDTQYF
TRBD1 TRBJ2-5 TRBV5-1 TGCGCCAGCAGACTGACAGGGGGCGCGTCTAGCATTGGGGAGACCCAGTACTTC CASRLTGGASSIGETQYF